A single sample gave rise to the 30 T cell receptor beta chains below, sequenced in a study of T cell repertoires in cytomegalovirus infection. TCRdb reprocessed the reads via MiXCR and lists one record per CDR3 protein. Here the sample spans about 140,000 distinct CDR3 sequences, 5.5% to 7% being singletons. Sequencing was performed on PBMCs. These receptors originate from a human donor in good health (CMV status not recorded). Some clones in this sample may be carry-over from other donors' samples.

This clonotype was seen only a few times. This chain links TRBV2 with TRBJ2-4, with TRBD2 matching 8 bases. Germline trimming cut 8 bases from V and 1 base from J; bases unmatched to any gene: 4. The CDR3 totals 14 residues. CDR1 is SNHLY, CDR2 FYNNEI, per germline. CDR3 nucleotide sequence: TGTGCCAGCGGACTAGCACGGGCCAAAAACATTCAGTACTTC. It codes for CASGLARAKNIQYF.

This clonotype has ten or more counts. V usage is TRBV7-9 and J usage is TRBJ1-4; 11 positions agree with TRBD1. CDR1 SEHNR and CDR2 FQNEAQ come from the germline V gene (reference sequence). This CDR3 has 17 amino acids. V trimming: 5 bases; J trimming: 7 bases; junction bases outside the gene matches: 12. This CDR3 reads CASSPPFAGTGGEKLFF. The DNA for the CDR3 is TGTGCCAGCAGCCCACCCTTTGCCGGGACAGGGGGTGAAAAACTGTTTTTT.

This clonotype was seen only a few times. This chain joins TRBV28 and TRBJ1-2, with 7 bases lining up with TRBD1. CDR3 length equals 15 residues. Trimming at V came to 2 bases and at J to 8 bases, leaving 11 bases not matched to a gene. Germline lookup yields CDR1 MDHEN and CDR2 SYDVKM. CDR3 in DNA: TGTGCCAGCAGTTTAGGCGGGACGACAGGGCCCGGCTACACCTTC. It codes for CASSLGGTTGPGYTF.

In this sample, this clonotype turned up many times. The chain employs TRBV12-3 or TRBV12-4 and TRBJ1-4, with D unresolved. V lost 3 bases, J lost 3 bases, and 8 bases lay in between. The CDR3 has 14 residues. CDR3 loop: CASSFSGPNEKLFF. For the CDR3, the DNA is TGTGCCAGCAGTTTCTCAGGTCCTAATGAAAAACTGTTTTTT.

This clonotype was detected ten times or more. CDR3 nucleotides: TGTGCCAGCAGCTCTATAAACACCATATATTTT. Its protein product is CASSSINTIYF. The chain recombines TRBV7-9 with TRBJ1-3, with no clear D. The CDR3 totals 11 residues. The germline V and J ends were trimmed by 4 bases and 6 bases, with 4 bases remaining between them. Germline V lookup: CDR1 SEHNR, CDR2 FQNEAQ (reference sequence).

In this sample, this clonotype turned up many times. The chain combines TRBV7-2 with TRBJ1-1; no firm D call. Per germline, CDR1 SGHTA and CDR2 FQGNSA. Trimming took off 4 bases at V and 8 bases at J, with 8 bases between the two ends. The CDR3 sequence is 11 residues long. CDR3 nucleotides: TGTGCCAGCAGCTCCAGACAAGAAGCTTTCTTT. Translated: CASSSRQEAFF.

There are many counts of this clonotype. As DNA, the CDR3 is TGTGCCAGCAGTTACTCTACGGGACTAGCCGGTTCCACAGATACGCAGTATTTT. It translates to CASSYSTGLAGSTDTQYF. This chain connects TRBV6-2 or TRBV6-3 to TRBJ2-3; 9 bases agree with TRBD2. V shed 0 bases, J shed 2 bases, and the junction held 9 bases outside the gene matches. Germline V gene lookup returns CDR1 MNHEY and CDR2 SVGEGT. CDR3 length: 18 amino acids.

The CDR3 reads CSARGGTGAAYEQYF. The CDR3 DNA sequence: TGCAGTGCTAGAGGGGGGACAGGGGCGGCCTACGAGCAGTACTTC. This chain connects TRBV20-1 to TRBJ2-7; 10 positions match TRBD1. Germline-derived CDR1 and CDR2 are DFQATT and SNEGSKA (reference sequence). V lost 1 base, J lost 2 bases, and 5 bases stayed unmatched. The CDR3 covers 15 residues.

This clonotype was detected a few times. V is TRBV20-1 and J is TRBJ2-7; D is ambiguous. Trimming pared 5 bases from V and 5 bases from J, leaving 16 bases between. The CDR3 length is 13 residues. The V gene's germline CDR1 is DFQATT and CDR2 SNEGSKA (reference sequence). The CDR3 coding sequence is TGCAGTGCTGCAATTCAGAGGCAGAACGAGCAGTACTTC. Translation gives CSAAIQRQNEQYF.

This clonotype showed up many times. The chain couples TRBV28 to TRBJ2-7; D not resolved. This CDR3 spans 11 amino acids. With 7 bases removed from V and 2 bases from J, the gap between germline ends came to 6 bases. Germline CDR1 is MDHEN and CDR2 is SYDVKM. CDR3 sequence reads: CASTLAYEQYF. CDR3 DNA sequence: TGTGCCAGCACTCTCGCCTACGAGCAGTACTTC.

This clonotype was counted between two and nine times. The chain employs TRBV28 and TRBJ1-6, with D perhaps matching TRBD1 (5 bases). CDR3 length: 15 amino acids. V was trimmed by 3 bases and J by 3 bases, leaving 9 bases between them. Germline-derived CDR1 and CDR2 are MDHEN and SYDVKM. The CDR3 nucleotides are TGTGCCAGCAGTTTGGTGGACATCTATAATTCACCCCTCCACTTT. It translates to CASSLVDIYNSPLHF.

In its sample, this clonotype was seen a few times. The chain carries TRBV28 and TRBJ2-5; a possible D gene is TRBD1 (7 bases). The CDR3 is 15 residues long. From germline, CDR1 is MDHEN and CDR2 SYDVKM. V gave up 8 bases and J gave up 4 bases, with 20 bases separating them. The CDR3: CASRAPGGSAETQYF. For the CDR3, the DNA is TGTGCCAGCCGGGCCCCAGGGGGGTCAGCAGAGACCCAGTACTTC. Full variable domain (remainder filled in from reference TRBV28 and TRBJ2-5): DVKVTQSSRYLVKRTGEKVFLECVQDMDHENMFWYRQDPGLGLRLIYFSYDVKMKEKGDIPEGYSVSREKKERFSLILESASTNQTSMYLCASRAPGGSAETQYFGPGTRLLVL.

In its sample, this clonotype was seen many times. This rearrangement joins TRBV12-3 or TRBV12-4 to TRBJ2-1; TRBD1 might be the D (7 bases). The CDR3 runs to 13 residues. Trimming left V 3 bases short and J 10 bases short, with 13 bases between. In DNA form, the CDR3 reads TGTGCCAGCAGTTTTTTGCGGGACAGCGAGCAGTTCTTC. It yields the protein CASSFLRDSEQFF.

The V call is TRBV9, the J call TRBJ2-7; D is uncertain. CDR1 is SGDLS, CDR2 YYNGEE, per germline. The CDR3 runs to 18 residues. The V gene lost 0 bases and the J gene lost 0 bases, with 19 bases spanning the gap. The CDR3 nucleotides read TGTGCCAGCAGCGTAGGGCCCCTCAGCGACTCTAGCTCCTACGAGCAGTACTTC. Translated, it gives CASSVGPLSDSSSYEQYF. Full variable domain (remainder filled in from reference TRBV9 and TRBJ2-7): DSGVTQTPKHLITATGQRVTLRCSPRSGDLSVYWYQQSLDQGLQFLIQYYNGEERAKGNILERFSAQQFPDLHSELNLSSLELGDSALYFCASSVGPLSDSSSYEQYFGPGTRLTVT.

There are many counts of this clonotype. V is TRBV7-9 and J is TRBJ1-5, with D unresolved. The CDR3 covers 12 residues. Trimming took off 6 bases at V and 3 bases at J, with 6 bases between the two ends. CDR1 SEHNR and CDR2 FQNEAQ come from the germline V gene (reference sequence). This CDR3 reads CASSLINQPQHF. The CDR3 nucleotides read TGTGCCAGCAGTCTCATCAATCAGCCCCAGCATTTT.

Ten or more counts support this clonotype. This rearrangement joins TRBV19 to TRBJ1-2, with no clear D. Germline V gene sequence: CDR1 LNHDA, CDR2 SQIVND (reference sequence). The CDR3 runs 13 residues. Trimming left V 5 bases short and J 2 bases short, with 9 bases between. CDR3 sequence: CASSHTVNYGYTF. The CDR3 DNA reads TGTGCCAGTAGTCATACAGTAAACTATGGCTACACCTTC. The full variable domain, its missing parts supplied by reference TRBV19 and TRBJ1-2, is DGGITQSPKYLFRKEGQNVTLSCEQNLNHDAMYWYRQDPGQGLRLIYYSQIVNDFQKGDIAEGYSVSREKKESFPLTVTSAQKNPTAFYLCASSHTVNYGYTFGSGTRLTVV.

The table lists this clonotype with a few counts. The chain employs TRBV20-1 and TRBJ2-3, with D possibly matching TRBD1 (5 bases). Trimming shortened V by 0 bases and J by 2 bases, and 6 bases separated the two germline ends. This CDR3 has 13 amino acids. Germline lookup yields CDR1 DFQATT and CDR2 SNEGSKA (reference sequence). The CDR3 nucleotides are TGCAGTGCTAGAGAGGGGCTCACAGATACGCAGTATTTT. Its translation is CSAREGLTDTQYF.

The V and J genes are TRBV12-3 or TRBV12-4 and TRBJ2-2; 8 bases map to TRBD1. The CDR3 contains 15 residues. J gave up 4 bases and V 6 bases, and 7 bases lay outside the gene matches. CDR3 nucleotide sequence: TGTGCCAGCAGCCGCCAGGGGGCGAGCACCGGGGAGCTGTTTTTT. Protein sequence: CASSRQGASTGELFF.

This rearrangement joins TRBV4-2 to TRBJ2-5; D is unclear. V was cut by 1 base and J by 5 bases, with 8 bases left in between. This CDR3 spans 13 amino acids. Germline values: CDR1 LGHNA, CDR2 YNFKEQ. For the CDR3, the DNA is TGTGCCAGCAGCCAAGTTCGGAGCGAGACCCAGTACTTC. Protein product: CASSQVRSETQYF.

This clonotype was recorded many times. V and J are TRBV6-5 and TRBJ1-4; D is uncertain. Germline lookup yields CDR1 MNHEY and CDR2 SVGAGI. Trimming shortened V by 2 bases and J by 7 bases, and 14 bases separated the two germline ends. The CDR3 is 15 amino acids. The CDR3 nucleotides are TGTGCCAGCAGTTACGGGGTCTCCGGGGTTGAAAAACTGTTTTTT. Protein product: CASSYGVSGVEKLFF.

This chain links TRBV12-3 or TRBV12-4 with TRBJ2-7; D is undetermined. Trimming took off 5 bases at V and 7 bases at J, with 15 bases between the two ends. The CDR3 totals 13 residues. The CDR3 loop is CASSPFPAREQYF. The CDR3 nucleotides are TGTGCCAGCAGTCCGTTCCCGGCGCGAGAGCAGTACTTC.

This chain connects TRBV2 to TRBJ2-7, with TRBD2 as a possible D gene (5 bases). Germline V gene data show CDR1 as SNHLY and CDR2 as FYNNEI. V lost 7 bases to trimming and J lost 0 bases, with 13 bases between them. CDR3 size: 14 residues. The CDR3 sequence is CASTLNEGSYEQYF. CDR3 DNA sequence: TGTGCCAGCACCTTAAACGAGGGCTCCTACGAGCAGTACTTC.

This clonotype was counted many times. The chain uses TRBV7-8 and TRBJ2-2, with TRBD1 identical over 7 bases. This CDR3 comprises 16 residues. CDR1 SGHVS and CDR2 FQNEAQ come from the germline V gene. V was clipped by 5 bases and J by 2 bases; unmatched bases: 8. In DNA, the CDR3 is TGTGCCAGCAGCCCCCAGGGGGTAAGAAACACCGGGGAGCTGTTTTTT. Translated: CASSPQGVRNTGELFF. The full variable domain, its missing parts supplied by reference TRBV7-8 and TRBJ2-2, is GAGVSQSPRYKVAKRGQDVALRCDPISGHVSLFWYQQALGQGPEFLTYFQNEAQLDKSGLPSDRFFAERPEGSVSTLKIQRTQQEDSAVYLCASSPQGVRNTGELFFGEGSRLTVL.

This clonotype came up many times. The chain's CDR3 is CASSSAYQIYGYTF. CDR3 nucleotides: TGTGCCAGCAGTTCAGCCTATCAGATCTATGGCTACACCTTC. The chain combines TRBV12-3 or TRBV12-4 with TRBJ1-2; unclear D gene. The V gene lost 4 bases and the J gene lost 4 bases, with 13 bases spanning the gap. The CDR3 covers 14 residues.

This clonotype has more than one count but fewer than ten. V gene TRBV29-1 combines with J gene TRBJ2-2; D remains ambiguous. V lost 6 bases to trimming and J lost 3 bases, with 17 bases between them. CDR3 size: 15 residues. CDR1 and CDR2 (germline): SQVTM, ANQGSEA. In DNA, the CDR3 is TGCAGCGTCGCACACGACCAGCTCGACACCGGGGAGCTGTTTTTT. Its translation is CSVAHDQLDTGELFF.

V usage is TRBV28 and J usage is TRBJ1-5, with D possibly matching TRBD1 (6 bases). V lost 4 bases to trimming and J lost 15 bases, with 16 bases between them. This CDR3 contains 12 residues. The V gene's germline CDR1 is MDHEN and CDR2 SYDVKM. Written as DNA, the CDR3 is TGTGCCAGCAGTTCGGGTCCGGGGGCCCCGCATTTT. It codes for CASSSGPGAPHF.

This clonotype was counted ten times or more. The gene calls are TRBV10-3 and TRBJ2-5, with 8 bases matching TRBD1. The V and J ends lost 6 bases and 0 bases, in that order; junction bases with no gene match: 12. This CDR3 comprises 17 residues. Germline loops: CDR1 ENHRY, CDR2 SYGVKD. In nucleotides, the CDR3 is TGTGCCATCAGCGATCTAAAACAGGGGGGATACCAAGAGACCCAGTACTTC. Encoded protein: CAISDLKQGGYQETQYF.

This clonotype was recorded at least ten times. The chain couples TRBV7-2 to TRBJ1-1, with TRBD1 as a possible D gene (6 bases). This CDR3 is 14 amino acids long. Looked up from germline, CDR1 is SGHTA and CDR2 is FQGNSA. V lost 5 bases to trimming and J lost 4 bases, with 14 bases between them. In nucleotides, the CDR3 is TGTGCCAGCAGCCTAAAACAGGGAACCACTGAAGCTTTCTTT. Protein sequence: CASSLKQGTTEAFF.

V gene TRBV11-2 combines with J gene TRBJ2-3; the D call may be TRBD1 or TRBD2 (6 bases each). The CDR3 sequence is 16 residues long. Germline V gene lookup returns CDR1 SGHAT and CDR2 FQNNGV. Deletions cut 1 base from V and 0 bases from J, with 11 bases between. CDR3 sequence: CASSLVTGASTDTQYF. The CDR3, as DNA: TGTGCCAGCAGCTTAGTTACGGGGGCTAGCACAGATACGCAGTATTTT.

There are a few counts of this clonotype. The gene calls are TRBV20-1 and TRBJ2-7, with D tentatively TRBD2 (6 bases). Trimming took 5 bases from V and 2 from J, leaving 7 bases between them. CDR3 length: 11 residues. The germline V gene has CDR1 DFQATT and CDR2 SNEGSKA (reference sequence). For the CDR3, the DNA is TGCAGTGCTGCGGGACCCTACGAGCAGTACTTC. It is translated as CSAAGPYEQYF.